Listed here are 3 T cell receptor beta chains from one sample, sequenced in a study of neurological immune-mediated disorders. TCRdb re-called the 5' RACE reads with MiXCR, one entry per CDR3 protein. The top ten hold approximately 16% of the sample, which has 27,000 or so distinct CDR3 sequences, roughly 21% seen once. Sample: PBMCs. The receptors were sampled from a woman aged 60 to 75 in good health.

This clonotype was detected ten times or more. J is TRBJ2-7 and V is TRBV5-1; 14 bases are shared with TRBD2. The CDR3 covers 16 residues. J gave up 6 bases and V 3 bases, and 8 bases lay outside the gene matches. Germline V gene data show CDR1 as SGHRS and CDR2 as YFSETQ. CDR3 sequence: CASSSPTSGRAPEQYF. CDR3 coding DNA: TGCGCCAGCAGCTCGCCGACTAGCGGGAGGGCCCCCGAGCAGTACTTC.

Many counts were recorded for this clonotype. V gene TRBV5-1 combines with J gene TRBJ1-2, with 9 positions matching TRBD1. From germline, CDR1 is SGHRS and CDR2 YFSETQ. J lost 1 base, V lost 4 bases, and 5 bases had no gene match. The length of the CDR3 is 15 residues. CDR3 amino acids: CASSPGTGFNYGYTF. The DNA for the CDR3 is TGCGCCAGCAGCCCCGGGACAGGGTTTAACTATGGCTACACCTTC.

This clonotype was detected many times. V usage is TRBV15 and J usage is TRBJ2-3; 11 nucleotides line up with TRBD2. This CDR3 has 17 residues. Per the germline V gene, CDR1 is LNHNV and CDR2 is YYDKDF (reference sequence). J lost 1 base, V lost 5 bases, and 8 bases had no gene match. The CDR3 loop reads CATSGRTSGLRTDTQYF. In DNA form, the CDR3 reads TGTGCCACCAGCGGTCGGACTAGCGGGCTTCGCACAGATACGCAGTATTTT.